These T cell receptor beta chains were read from a single sample in a study of blood T cell repertoires in COVID-19. Libraries were prepared by immunoSEQ multiplex PCR; TCRdb keeps only in-frame clonotypes and omits some of them. The sample has fewer than 450,000 clones; around 89% are singletons. Material for sequencing was PBMCs or T cells enriched from blood (not recorded which). Receptor source: a woman aged 18-30 years who had recovered from COVID-19. Both conserved end residues are part of each CDR3. A D gene is named only where the DNA matches it firmly. Clone size appears in some rows only: once, few, many, or a class for an expanded clone.

D	J	size	V	CDR3	DNA
NA	TRBJ2-6	NA	TRBV23-1	CASSQWKDCGGALTSGANVLTF	TGCGCCAGCAGTCAATGGAAAGACTGTGGAGGGGCCTTAACCTCTGGGGCCAACGTCCTGACTTTC
NA	TRBJ2-1	NA	TRBV12-5	CASGLVPGEQFF	TGTGCTAGTGGTTTGGTCCCGGGTGAGCAGTTCTTC
TRBD1	TRBJ1-4	NA	TRBV5-1	CASSLLGQNEKLFF	TGCGCCAGCAGCTTGCTGGGACAGAATGAAAAACTGTTTTTT
TRBD2	TRBJ2-3	NA	TRBV3-1/TRBV3-2	CASSQDPGGAGSTQYF	TGTGCCAGCAGCCAAGACCCCGGGGGGGCCGGAAGTACGCAGTATTTT
NA	TRBJ1-4	NA	TRBV12-3/TRBV12-4	CASSRDWRKLFF	TGTGCCAGCAGTAGGGACTGGAGAAAACTGTTTTTT
TRBD1	TRBJ2-2	NA	TRBV29-1	CSAQGAIGELFF	TGCAGCGCACAGGGGGCGATCGGGGAGCTGTTTTTT
NA	TRBJ2-7	NA	TRBV9	CASSPPHRVYEQYF	TGTGCCAGCAGCCCACCCCACAGGGTTTACGAGCAGTACTTC
TRBD1	TRBJ1-2	NA	TRBV27	CASSSGTGINYGYTF	TGTGCCAGCAGTTCGGGGACAGGGATTAACTATGGCTACACCTTC
TRBD1	TRBJ2-7	NA	TRBV30	CAWRAATGAYEQYF	TGTGCCTGGAGGGCGGCGACAGGGGCCTACGAGCAGTACTTC
TRBD1	TRBJ1-2	NA	TRBV27	CASSPGQGNYGYTF	TGTGCCAGCAGTCCCGGACAGGGTAACTATGGCTACACCTTC
TRBD1	TRBJ1-5	NA	TRBV19	CATEGQGFQPQHF	TGTGCCACTGAGGGACAGGGATTTCAGCCCCAGCATTTT
NA	TRBJ1-2	few	TRBV14	CASSQQGSSGYTF	TGTGCCAGCAGCCAGCAGGGTTCCAGTGGCTACACCTTC
NA	TRBJ1-1	NA	TRBV27	CASSARGANTEAFF	TGTGCCAGCAGTGCTCGGGGGGCCAATACTGAAGCTTTCTTT
TRBD1	TRBJ1-3	NA	TRBV2	CASRGQGTGNTIYF	TGTGCCAGCAGAGGACAGGGGACTGGAAACACCATATATTTT
NA	TRBJ1-2	NA	TRBV11-2	CASSLVSGKGGYTF	TGTGCCAGCAGCTTAGTGTCAGGGAAGGGTGGCTACACCTTC
TRBD2	TRBJ2-1	NA	TRBV7-2	CASRIAGTSSYNEQFF	TGTGCCAGCAGAATTGCCGGGACTAGCTCCTACAATGAGCAGTTCTTC
TRBD1	TRBJ2-7	NA	TRBV5-6	CASSLGSGGHEQYF	TGTGCCAGCAGCTTGGGTTCAGGGGGCCACGAGCAGTACTTC
NA	TRBJ1-6	NA	TRBV4-3	CASSQDRGGIGNSPLHF	TGCGCCAGCAGCCAAGATCGGGGAGGTATTGGTAATTCACCCCTCCACTTT
TRBD1	TRBJ1-6	NA	TRBV9	CASSGFGTADNSPLHF	TGTGCCAGCAGCGGATTCGGGACAGCCGATAATTCACCCCTCCACTTT
NA	TRBJ1-5	NA	TRBV18	CASSPFGNQPQHF	TGTGCCAGCTCTCCCTTCGGTAATCAGCCCCAGCATTTT
TRBD1	TRBJ1-2	NA	TRBV29-1	CSVEKGTGAYGYTF	TGCAGCGTTGAGAAGGGGACAGGGGCCTATGGCTACACCTTC
NA	TRBJ1-1	NA	TRBV18	CASSGGVGGTEAFF	TGTGCCAGTTCGGGCGGGGTAGGAGGTACTGAAGCTTTCTTT
NA	TRBJ1-2	NA	TRBV28	CASSLFRGNYGYTF	TGTGCCAGCAGTTTATTCCGGGGGAACTATGGCTACACCTTC
NA	TRBJ2-5	NA	TRBV6-2/TRBV6-3	CASSYSKGQETQYF	TGTGCCAGCAGTTACTCGAAGGGGCAGGAGACCCAGTACTTC
NA	TRBJ2-7	NA	TRBV14	CASSRKAQGRTSYEQYF	TGTGCCAGCAGCAGAAAAGCCCAGGGCAGGACCTCCTACGAGCAGTACTTC
NA	TRBJ2-7	NA	TRBV27	CASSFDAGGSYEQYF	TGTGCCAGCAGTTTTGACGCAGGAGGATCCTACGAGCAGTACTTC
TRBD1	TRBJ2-1	NA	TRBV18	CASSPRGHNEQFF	TGTGCCAGCTCACCGAGGGGGCACAATGAGCAGTTCTTC
TRBD1	TRBJ2-7	once	TRBV5-1	CASSPPTGAPSSYEQYF	TGCGCCAGCAGCCCCCCGACAGGGGCCCCCAGCTCCTACGAGCAGTACTTC
NA	TRBJ2-1	NA	TRBV7-9	CASSLGSQGEQFF	TGTGCCAGCAGCTTAGGAAGCCAGGGTGAGCAGTTCTTC
NA	TRBJ1-6	NA	TRBV30	CAWSVQVLSSYNSPLHF	TGTGCCTGGAGTGTACAGGTTCTGAGCTCCTATAATTCACCCCTCCACTTT
TRBD1	TRBJ1-2	NA	TRBV7-8	CASSPTGTALYGYTF	TGTGCCAGCAGCCCGACCGGGACAGCTCTCTATGGCTACACCTTC
TRBD1	TRBJ1-1	NA	TRBV18	CASSPPGQGINQAFF	TGTGCCAGCTCACCACCCGGACAGGGGATAAACCAAGCTTTCTTT
NA	TRBJ1-2	NA	TRBV2	CASSGRTDYYGYTF	TGTGCCAGCAGTGGTAGGACAGACTACTATGGCTACACCTTC
NA	TRBJ1-2	NA	TRBV7-9	CASSLTDLSTF	TGTGCCAGCAGCCTGACTGACCTCTCCACCTTC
NA	TRBJ2-1	NA	TRBV11-2	CASSFAGIEQFF	TGTGCCAGCAGCTTCGCAGGGATTGAGCAGTTCTTC
NA	TRBJ2-7	NA	TRBV19	CASSPSAGPGEQYF	TGTGCCAGTAGTCCCAGCGCAGGGCCCGGCGAGCAGTACTTC
NA	TRBJ1-2	many	TRBV21-1	CASMPGQGASGYTF	TGTGCCAGCATGCCGGGACAGGGGGCGAGTGGCTACACCTTC
TRBD1	TRBJ2-7	once	TRBV6-5	CASSYLGTGAGYEQYF	TGTGCCAGCAGTTACTTGGGGACAGGGGCGGGGTACGAGCAGTACTTC
TRBD1	TRBJ1-2	NA	TRBV29-1	CSVVKSGGAHYGYTF	TGCAGCGTTGTAAAGTCAGGGGGCGCGCACTATGGCTACACCTTC
TRBD1	TRBJ1-5	few	TRBV30	CAWSPDRLGNQPQHF	TGTGCCTGGAGCCCGGACAGGCTCGGCAATCAGCCCCAGCATTTT
TRBD2	TRBJ2-3	once	TRBV30	CAWSSGAKTDTQYF	TGTGCCTGGAGTAGCGGGGCGAAGACAGATACGCAGTATTTT
NA	TRBJ1-4	NA	TRBV27	CASSLNSGGANEKLFF	TGTGCCAGCAGTTTAAATAGTGGGGGCGCTAATGAAAAACTGTTTTTT
NA	TRBJ1-5	NA	TRBV6-2/TRBV6-3	CASSPTVQPQHF	TGTGCCAGCAGCCCAACGGTCCAGCCCCAGCATTTT
TRBD1	TRBJ1-2	NA	TRBV18	CASSPGTGEVGYTF	TGTGCCAGCTCACCAGGGACAGGGGAAGTTGGCTACACCTTC
TRBD2	TRBJ2-5	NA	TRBV3-1/TRBV3-2	CASSQAIAGGLETQYF	TGTGCCAGCAGCCAAGCTATAGCGGGGGGGCTTGAGACCCAGTACTTC
NA	TRBJ2-6	NA	TRBV6-6	CASNRPDTLFSGANVLTF	TGTGCCAGCAATCGACCGGACACGTTATTCTCTGGGGCCAACGTCCTGACTTTC
NA	TRBJ1-2	once	TRBV7-8	CASSLRGYGYTF	TGTGCCAGCAGCCTCAGGGGATATGGCTACACCTTC
TRBD1	TRBJ1-2	NA	TRBV6-5	CASNSPGTGAGGYTF	TGTGCCAGCAATTCCCCCGGGACAGGGGCGGGTGGCTACACCTTC
NA	TRBJ1-5	NA	TRBV7-8	CASSLVGGVGQPQHF	TGTGCCAGCAGCTTAGTCGGGGGGGTAGGGCAGCCCCAGCATTTT
TRBD1	TRBJ1-5	NA	TRBV19	CASRNVRQGEGNQPQHF	TGTGCCAGTAGGAACGTTCGACAGGGCGAGGGCAATCAGCCCCAGCATTTT
TRBD2	TRBJ2-1	NA	TRBV30	CAWGSGGKEQFF	TGTGCCTGGGGTAGCGGGGGCAAAGAGCAGTTCTTC
NA	TRBJ2-3	NA	TRBV25-1	CASSESRVGFTQYF	TGTGCCAGCAGTGAATCCAGGGTTGGGTTTACGCAGTATTTT
NA	TRBJ2-5	once	TRBV9	CASSVAPRGGVQETQYF	TGTGCCAGCAGCGTAGCCCCGCGGGGCGGGGTTCAAGAGACCCAGTACTTC
TRBD1	TRBJ1-4	NA	TRBV4-1	CASSQADRVNEKLFF	TGCGCCAGCAGCCAAGCAGACAGGGTTAATGAAAAACTGTTTTTT
TRBD1	TRBJ2-6	NA	TRBV5-1	CASSSPGQASGANVLTF	TGCGCCAGCAGCTCCCCTGGACAGGCCTCTGGGGCCAACGTCCTGACTTTC
TRBD1	TRBJ1-2	NA	TRBV9	CASSASTGGYGYTF	TGTGCCAGCAGCGCGTCGACAGGGGGCTACGGCTACACCTTC
TRBD2	TRBJ2-3	NA	TRBV19	CASSAPGLASFLGDTQYF	TGTGCCAGTAGTGCTCCGGGACTAGCATCCTTTTTAGGAGATACGCAGTATTTT
NA	TRBJ2-1	NA	TRBV18	CASAHREQGAYNEQFF	TGTGCCAGCGCTCACCGGGAGCAGGGCGCGTACAATGAGCAGTTCTTC